This is a list of T cell receptor beta chains from one sample in a study of T-cell memory formation after mild COVID-19. TCRdb used MiXCR to reprocess the 5' RACE reads, holding one entry per CDR3 protein. The sample consists of 350,000 to 550,000 distinct CDR3 sequences, about a sixth of them appearing once. Sequenced input: PBMCs or a T cell subset sorted from them (not recorded which). The receptors were sampled from a man between 18 and 35 years old who had mild COVID-19 (a few samples of this study predate the infection). Cell type and time point are not known. Each CDR3 is given with its conserved first and last residue. The D gene is left open where the match is weak. Only some rows state a clone size, as once, few, many or a class for expanded clones.

- TRBD2 TRBJ2-1 TRBV11-3 TGTGCCAGCAGCGCCGGAACTAGCGGGGGGTACTATGAGCAGTTCTTC CASSAGTSGGYYEQFF
few - TRBJ1-1 TRBV6-5 TGTGCCAGCAGTTACAACCAGAACACTGAAGCTTTCTTT CASSYNQNTEAFF
few - TRBJ1-2 TRBV7-2 TGTGCCAGCAGGTTGAAGACAGTTAACTATGGCTACACCTTC CASRLKTVNYGYTF
few - TRBJ1-5 TRBV27 TGTGCCAGCAGCCCTATGGAGGGTATTGATCAGCCCCAGCATTTT CASSPMEGIDQPQHF
- - TRBJ2-1 TRBV20-1 TGCAGTGCTTCTGGACTATACAATGAGCAGTTCTTC CSASGLYNEQFF
- TRBD2 TRBJ2-6 TRBV4-1 TGCGCCAGCGGGGGGGGCTCTGGGGCCAACGTCCTGACTTTC CASGGGSGANVLTF
few TRBD1 TRBJ2-3 TRBV12-5 TGTGCTAGTGGTACCGCGCGGACAGGCCTCACAGATACGCAGTATTTT CASGTARTGLTDTQYF
many - TRBJ2-7 TRBV7-9 TGTGCCAGCAGCTTAGGGGAAGGGCGCGAGCAGTACTTC CASSLGEGREQYF
few TRBD2 TRBJ2-1 TRBV6-2/TRBV6-3 TGTGCCAGCAGGCGCAGCGGGGGGCCCCTTGAGCAGTTCTTC CASRRSGGPLEQFF
few TRBD1 TRBJ2-1 TRBV18 TGTGCCAGCTCACCACGAGGATTGACAGGGAATGAGCAGTTCTTC CASSPRGLTGNEQFF
- - TRBJ2-7 TRBV6-5 TGTGCCAGCAGTTACGTGCTTTCGGGGAACTACGAGCAGTACTTC CASSYVLSGNYEQYF
few TRBD1 TRBJ1-4 TRBV6-5 TGTGCCAGCAGTTACACGGGACAGTTTAATGAAAAACTGTTTTTT CASSYTGQFNEKLFF
few - TRBJ2-2 TRBV5-5 TGTGCCAGCAGCTTGGAATGGCTCCCCGGGGAGCTGTTTTTT CASSLEWLPGELFF
- - TRBJ1-1 TRBV7-9 TGTGCCAGCAGCTTATCTCCAGAAGCTTTCTTT CASSLSPEAFF
- TRBD2 TRBJ2-3 TRBV6-5 TGTGCCAGCAGTTACAGAGGGGAGGGCTTCACAGATACGCAGTATTTT CASSYRGEGFTDTQYF
- - TRBJ1-3 TRBV12-3/TRBV12-4 TGTGCCAGCAGCCGGTACTCTGGAAACACCATATATTTT CASSRYSGNTIYF
- TRBD2 TRBJ2-2 TRBV9 TGTGCCAGCAGCGCTTCTAGCGGGGGGGCCGGGGAGCTGTTTTTT CASSASSGGAGELFF
few - TRBJ1-1 TRBV4-2 TGTGCCAGCAGCCAAGAAGGTACTGGGGCTGAAGCTTTCTTT CASSQEGTGAEAFF
- TRBD2 TRBJ2-1 TRBV5-4 TGTGCCAGCAGCTTGGTGCTAGCGGGCCACTTAGGGGACAATGAGCAGTTCTTC CASSLVLAGHLGDNEQFF
- TRBD1 TRBJ2-7 TRBV5-1 TGCGCCAGCAGCTTGATGGACAGGGTCCACGAGCAGTACTTC CASSLMDRVHEQYF
- TRBD1 TRBJ1-1 TRBV29-1 TGCAGCGTTGGACAGGGAAAGGAGGCTTTCTTT CSVGQGKEAFF
- - TRBJ2-4 TRBV11-1 TGTGCCAGCAGCGCAGTCCTAGACAAAAACATTCAGTACTTC CASSAVLDKNIQYF
- - TRBJ1-2 TRBV2 TGTGCCACCAGCTATGACTTGGATGGCTACACCTTC CATSYDLDGYTF
- TRBD2 TRBJ2-1 TRBV7-6 TGTGCTAGTAGCGGGGGGGACTACAATGAGCAGTTCTTC CASSGGDYNEQFF
- - TRBJ2-5 TRBV4-3 TGCGCCAGCAGCCAAGACGCCAGGCGGGAGACCCAGTACTTC CASSQDARRETQYF
few TRBD2 TRBJ2-5 TRBV20-1 TGCAGTGCTAGAGATCTCGGCCTAGCGGGGGGCCAAGAGACCCAGTACTTC CSARDLGLAGGQETQYF
- - TRBJ1-1 TRBV6-1 TGTGCCAGCAGTCCCGGGACGGGTGCGAACACTGAAGCTTTCTTT CASSPGTGANTEAFF
few - TRBJ2-5 TRBV5-1 TGCGCCAGCAGCCCCTTAGGGCCGGAGACCCAGTACTTC CASSPLGPETQYF
few - TRBJ2-1 TRBV11-1 TGTGCCAGCAGCTTCTTTACAGAAATCAACAATGAGCAGTTCTTC CASSFFTEINNEQFF
- - TRBJ1-2 TRBV4-2 TGTGCCAGCAGTAAGGTACCAGGGGACGAGGGAGGCTACACCTTC CASSKVPGDEGGYTF
- - TRBJ1-1 TRBV6-1 TGTGCCAGCAGCGTCCGACAGGACACTGAAGCTTTCTTT CASSVRQDTEAFF
- - TRBJ2-1 TRBV13 TGTGCCAGCAGCTTTGAGCCGCGTCAGGGGAACGAGCAGTTCTTC CASSFEPRQGNEQFF
many - TRBJ1-1 TRBV7-2 TGTGCCAGCAGCTTCTCGGTGAACACTGAAGCTTTCTTT CASSFSVNTEAFF
few TRBD1 TRBJ2-7 TRBV12-3/TRBV12-4 TGTGCCAGCAGGGGACAGGTATACGAGCAGTACTTC CASRGQVYEQYF
many TRBD1 TRBJ1-2 TRBV12-3/TRBV12-4 TGTGCCAGCAGTCCGGGACAGGGGAATGGCTACACCTTC CASSPGQGNGYTF
few TRBD2 TRBJ2-7 TRBV7-2 TGTGCCAGCAGCTTTACTAGCGGTCGATACGAGCAGTACTTC CASSFTSGRYEQYF
- TRBD2 TRBJ2-2 TRBV12-5 TGTGCTAGTGGTTTAACTAGCGGGGTAACCGGGGAGCTGTTTTTT CASGLTSGVTGELFF
few - TRBJ2-5 TRBV20-1 TGCAGTGCCTCAACCGAGACAGGAAATGGTGTGACCCAGTACTTC CSASTETGNGVTQYF
few - TRBJ1-5 TRBV2 TGTGCCAGCACTAGAGGACAGAATAGCAATCAGCCCCAGCATTTT CASTRGQNSNQPQHF
few TRBD1 TRBJ2-2 TRBV5-1 TGCGCCAGCAGCGAGGGACAGTTAAACACCGGGGAGCTGTTTTTT CASSEGQLNTGELFF